The 9 T cell receptor beta chains below were found in one sample sequenced in a study of cytomegalovirus exposure and HLA in healthy donors. 13 Jbeta primers and 60 Vbeta primers were used for the PCR. Using immunoSEQ multiplex PCR, the repertoire was profiled, and TCRdb retains in-frame clones only, with some absent. The sample yields some 140,000 clones, approximately 73% seen once. Sample: PBMCs. Receptors originate from a woman aged 40-49 years in good health and CMV-seronegative.

V gene TRBV15 combines with J gene TRBJ2-1, with D perhaps matching TRBD1 (6 bases). The germline V gene encodes CDR1 LNHNV and CDR2 YYDKDF (reference sequence). This CDR3 is 17 amino acids long. V was shortened by 5 bases and J by 4 bases, with 21 bases between the two germline ends. The chain's CDR3 is CATSARRDISWYNEQFF. The DNA of the CDR3 is TGTGCCACCAGCGCACGTCGGGACATCTCGTGGTACAATGAGCAGTTCTTC.

The sample holds a few counts of this clone. V and J are TRBV5-1 and TRBJ1-4; tentatively, D is TRBD1 (6 bases). The length of the CDR3 is 11 residues. V shed 10 bases and J shed 8 bases, with 12 bases lying between them. The germline V gene encodes CDR1 SGHRS and CDR2 YFSETQ. The CDR3 region is CAQGTGEKLFF. Written as DNA, the CDR3 is TGCGCCCAGGGAACAGGGGAAAAACTGTTTTTT.

In its sample, this clone was seen a few times. V usage is TRBV5-4 and J usage is TRBJ1-2; 8 positions agree with TRBD1. The J segment lost 4 bases and the V segment lost 1 base, leaving 9 bases of the junction unmatched. CDR1 SGHNT and CDR2 YYREEE come from the germline V gene (reference sequence). The CDR3 length is 16 residues. The CDR3 sequence is CASSLSGQGQFYGYTF. CDR3 in DNA: TGTGCCAGCAGCTTGTCAGGACAGGGCCAATTCTATGGCTACACCTTC.

This clone came up a few times. The V gene is TRBV6-5, the J gene TRBJ1-1; tentatively, D is TRBD1 (6 bases). The CDR3 spans 13 residues. Germline loops: CDR1 MNHEY, CDR2 SVGAGI. V was clipped by 2 bases and J by 4 bases, with 8 bases between them. This CDR3 reads CASSYQGTTEAFF. CDR3 bases: TGTGCCAGCAGTTACCAGGGGACCACTGAAGCTTTCTTT.

This clone was seen a handful of times. Other DNA sequences in the same sample also yield this CDR3. The chain recombines TRBV5-1 with TRBJ1-1; D gene uncertain. Trimming pared 0 bases from V and 8 bases from J, leaving 8 bases between. Germline V gene sequence: CDR1 SGHRS, CDR2 YFSETQ. CDR3 size: 12 residues. The CDR3 region is CASSLDHREAFF. CDR3 DNA sequence: TGCGCCAGCAGCTTGGACCACAGAGAAGCTTTCTTT.

The chain is built from TRBV11-1 and TRBJ2-5; D ambiguous. Germline V CDR1 and CDR2: SGHAT, FQDESV (reference sequence). With 2 bases removed from V and 3 bases from J, the gap between germline ends came to 10 bases. The CDR3 length is 14 residues. The CDR3 loop is CASSLRRTEETQYF. Written as DNA, the CDR3 is TGTGCCAGCAGCTTACGGAGAACCGAAGAGACCCAGTACTTC.

This clone was counted only a few times. The chain couples TRBV2 to TRBJ2-3; possibly TRBD2 for D (6 bases). CDR3 length equals 14 residues. Germline values: CDR1 SNHLY, CDR2 FYNNEI. V was cut by 8 bases and J by 6 bases, with 18 bases left in between. The CDR3 protein is CASRVGGLADTQYF. CDR3 bases: TGTGCCAGCCGAGTGGGAGGACTCGCTGATACGCAGTATTTT.

There are many counts of this clone. The rearrangement uses TRBV29-1 and TRBJ1-4; D call uncertain. The CDR3 loop spans 13 amino acids. V shed 4 bases and J shed 14 bases, with 20 bases lying between them. Germline CDR1 is SQVTM and CDR2 is ANQGSEA. The chain's CDR3 is CSVGSLDVGGLFF. As DNA, the CDR3 is TGCAGCGTTGGCAGCCTAGACGTCGGAGGGCTGTTTTTT.

The rearrangement joins TRBV5-6 to TRBJ1-2; 9 bases are a match to TRBD1. The trim removed 4 bases at V and 4 bases at J, leaving 8 bases unmatched. The CDR3 length is 15 residues. From germline, CDR1 is SGHDT and CDR2 YYEEEE. The CDR3 here is CASSPIEGQGYGYTF. DNA of the CDR3: TGTGCCAGCAGCCCAATCGAGGGACAGGGCTATGGCTACACCTTC.